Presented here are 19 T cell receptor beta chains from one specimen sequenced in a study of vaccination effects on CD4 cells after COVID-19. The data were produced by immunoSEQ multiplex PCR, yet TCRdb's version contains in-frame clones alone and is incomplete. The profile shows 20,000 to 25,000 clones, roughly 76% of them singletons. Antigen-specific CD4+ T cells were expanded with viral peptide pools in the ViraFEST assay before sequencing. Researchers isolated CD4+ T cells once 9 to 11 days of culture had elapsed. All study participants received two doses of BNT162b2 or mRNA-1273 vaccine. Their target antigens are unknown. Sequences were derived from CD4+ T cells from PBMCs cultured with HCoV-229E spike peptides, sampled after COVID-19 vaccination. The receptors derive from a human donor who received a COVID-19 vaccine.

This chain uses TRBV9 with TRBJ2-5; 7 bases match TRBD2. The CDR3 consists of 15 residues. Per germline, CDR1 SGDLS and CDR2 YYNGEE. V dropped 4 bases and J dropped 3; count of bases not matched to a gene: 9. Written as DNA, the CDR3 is TGTGCCAGCAGCACCCTGGGGAGGGGAGAAGAGACCCAGTACTTC. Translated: CASSTLGRGEETQYF.

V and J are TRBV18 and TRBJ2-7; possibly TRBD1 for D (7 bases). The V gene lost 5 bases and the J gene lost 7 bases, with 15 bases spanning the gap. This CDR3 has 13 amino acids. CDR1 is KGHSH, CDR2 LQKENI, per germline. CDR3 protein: CASSGGGAEEQYF. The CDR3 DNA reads TGTGCCAGCTCAGGAGGGGGCGCGGAGGAGCAGTACTTC.

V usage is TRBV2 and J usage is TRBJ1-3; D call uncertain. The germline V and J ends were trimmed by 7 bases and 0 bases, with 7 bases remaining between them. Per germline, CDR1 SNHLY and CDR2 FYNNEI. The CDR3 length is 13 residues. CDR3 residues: CASMLDSGNTIYF. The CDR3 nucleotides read TGTGCCAGCATGTTAGACTCTGGAAACACCATATATTTT.

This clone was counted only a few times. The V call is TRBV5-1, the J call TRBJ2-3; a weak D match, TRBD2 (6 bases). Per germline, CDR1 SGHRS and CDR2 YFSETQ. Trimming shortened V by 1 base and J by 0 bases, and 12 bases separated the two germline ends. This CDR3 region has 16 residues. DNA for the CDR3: TGCGCCAGCAGCTTGTCCGGGACTTCTAGCACAGATACGCAGTATTTT. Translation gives CASSLSGTSSTDTQYF.

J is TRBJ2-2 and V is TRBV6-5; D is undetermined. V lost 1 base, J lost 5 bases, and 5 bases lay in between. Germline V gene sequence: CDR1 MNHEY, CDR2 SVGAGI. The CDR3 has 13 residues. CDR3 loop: CASSYYGTGELFF. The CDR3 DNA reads TGTGCCAGCAGTTACTACGGAACCGGGGAGCTGTTTTTT.

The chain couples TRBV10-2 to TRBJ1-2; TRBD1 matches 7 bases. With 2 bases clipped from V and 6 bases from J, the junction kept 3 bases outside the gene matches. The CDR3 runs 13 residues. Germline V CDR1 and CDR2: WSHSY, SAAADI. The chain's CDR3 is CASSERGGNGYTF. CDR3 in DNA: TGCGCCAGCAGTGAGAGAGGGGGCAATGGCTACACCTTC.

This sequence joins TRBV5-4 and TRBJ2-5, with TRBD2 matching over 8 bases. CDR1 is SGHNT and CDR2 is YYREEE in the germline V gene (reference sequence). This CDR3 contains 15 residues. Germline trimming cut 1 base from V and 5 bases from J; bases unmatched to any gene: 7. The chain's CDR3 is CASSLPGGGGETQYF. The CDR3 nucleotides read TGTGCCAGCAGCTTGCCCGGGGGGGGAGGGGAGACCCAGTACTTC.

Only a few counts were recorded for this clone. CDR3 region: CASSYGAMGREETQYF. Here the CDR3 DNA reads TGTGCCAGCAGTTATGGGGCAATGGGCCGGGAAGAGACCCAGTACTTC. The rearrangement uses TRBV6-5 and TRBJ2-5; the D gene is possibly TRBD1 (5 bases). The germline CDR1 and CDR2 sequences are MNHEY and SVGAGI. The germline V and J ends were trimmed by 3 bases and 3 bases, with 17 bases remaining between them. CDR3 length: 16 residues.

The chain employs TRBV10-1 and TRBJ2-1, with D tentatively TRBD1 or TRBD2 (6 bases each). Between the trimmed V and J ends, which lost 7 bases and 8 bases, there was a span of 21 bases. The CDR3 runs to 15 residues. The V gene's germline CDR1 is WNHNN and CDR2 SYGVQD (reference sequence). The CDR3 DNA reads TGCGCCAGCACCTTCGGGAGACACCCAGGGGATGAGCAGTTCTTC. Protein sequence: CASTFGRHPGDEQFF.

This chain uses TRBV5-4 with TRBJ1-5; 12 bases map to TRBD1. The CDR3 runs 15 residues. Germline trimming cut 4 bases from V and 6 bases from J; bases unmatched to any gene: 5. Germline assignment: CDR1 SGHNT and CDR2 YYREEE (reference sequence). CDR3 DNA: TGTGCCAGCAGCCCGGGACAGGGGGCCGGTCAGCCCCAGCATTTT. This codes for CASSPGQGAGQPQHF.

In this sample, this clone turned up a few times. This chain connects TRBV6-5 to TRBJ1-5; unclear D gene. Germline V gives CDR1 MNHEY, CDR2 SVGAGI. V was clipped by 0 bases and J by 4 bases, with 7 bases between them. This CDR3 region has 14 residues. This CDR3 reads CASSYSTGNQPQHF. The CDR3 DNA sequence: TGTGCCAGCAGTTACTCGACTGGAAATCAGCCCCAGCATTTT.

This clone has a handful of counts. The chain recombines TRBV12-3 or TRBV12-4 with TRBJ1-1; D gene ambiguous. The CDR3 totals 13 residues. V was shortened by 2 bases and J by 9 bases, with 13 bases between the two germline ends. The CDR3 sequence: CASSLRRVSKAFF. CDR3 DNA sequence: TGTGCCAGCAGTTTAAGGAGGGTCTCAAAAGCTTTCTTT.

The CDR3 protein is CASSHPTGPGGYGYTF. For the CDR3, the DNA is TGTGCCAGCAGCCACCCCACAGGGCCCGGGGGCTATGGCTACACCTTC. V gene TRBV5-4 combines with J gene TRBJ1-2, with D perhaps matching TRBD1 (6 bases). V lost 4 bases to trimming and J lost 4 bases, with 20 bases between them. This CDR3 is 16 amino acids long. The V gene's germline CDR1 is SGHNT and CDR2 YYREEE (reference sequence). Using reference TRBV5-4 and TRBJ1-2 for the parts outside the CDR3, the full variable domain is ETGVTQSPTHLIKTRGQQVTLRCSSQSGHNTVSWYQQALGQGPQFIFQYYREEENGRGNFPPRFSGLQFPNYSSELNVNALELDDSALYLCASSHPTGPGGYGYTFGSGTRLTVV.

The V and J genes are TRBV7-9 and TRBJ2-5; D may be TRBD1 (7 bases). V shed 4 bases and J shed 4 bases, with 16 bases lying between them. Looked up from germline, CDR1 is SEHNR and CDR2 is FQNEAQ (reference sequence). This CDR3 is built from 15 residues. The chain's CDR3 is CASSSTAQGGETQYF. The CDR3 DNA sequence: TGTGCCAGCAGCTCGACGGCCCAGGGGGGAGAGACCCAGTACTTC.

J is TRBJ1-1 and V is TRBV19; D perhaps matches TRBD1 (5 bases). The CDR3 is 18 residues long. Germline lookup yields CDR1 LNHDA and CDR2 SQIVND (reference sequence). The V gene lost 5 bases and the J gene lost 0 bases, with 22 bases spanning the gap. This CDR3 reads CASSYLNNGGIVNTEAFF. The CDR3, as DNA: TGTGCCAGTAGTTACTTGAATAACGGGGGGATTGTGAACACTGAAGCTTTCTTT.

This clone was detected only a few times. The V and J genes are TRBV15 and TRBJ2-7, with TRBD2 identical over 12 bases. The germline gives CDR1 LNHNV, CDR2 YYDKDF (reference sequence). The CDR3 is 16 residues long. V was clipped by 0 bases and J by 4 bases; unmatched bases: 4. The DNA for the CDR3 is TGTGCCACCAGCAGAGATTTCACTAGCGGGGGGTACGAGCAGTACTTC. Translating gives CATSRDFTSGGYEQYF.

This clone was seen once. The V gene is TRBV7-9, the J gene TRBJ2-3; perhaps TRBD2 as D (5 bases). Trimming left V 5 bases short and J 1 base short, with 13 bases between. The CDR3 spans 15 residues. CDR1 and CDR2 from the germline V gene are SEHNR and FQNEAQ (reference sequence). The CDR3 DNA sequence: TGTGCCAGCAGCCTCGACTACTTCGGCACAGATACGCAGTATTTT. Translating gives CASSLDYFGTDTQYF.

CDR3 region: CSASTGQGAGGTQYF. The DNA for the CDR3 is TGCAGTGCTAGTACGGGACAGGGGGCTGGTGGGACCCAGTACTTC. V gene TRBV20-1 combines with J gene TRBJ2-5; TRBD1 aligns across 12 bases. The CDR3 sequence is 15 residues long. V gave up 3 bases and J gave up 7 bases; unmatched junction bases: 9. Germline lookup yields CDR1 DFQATT and CDR2 SNEGSKA (reference sequence).

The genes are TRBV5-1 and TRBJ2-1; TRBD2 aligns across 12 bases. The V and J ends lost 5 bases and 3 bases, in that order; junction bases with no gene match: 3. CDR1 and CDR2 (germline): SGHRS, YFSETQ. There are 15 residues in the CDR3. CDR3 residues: CASRSGLAGYNEQFF. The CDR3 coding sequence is TGCGCCAGCAGATCGGGACTAGCGGGCTACAATGAGCAGTTCTTC. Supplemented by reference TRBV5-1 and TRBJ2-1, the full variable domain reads KAGVTQTPRYLIKTRGQQVTLSCSPISGHRSVSWYQQTPGQGLQFLFEYFSETQRNKGNFPGRFSGRQFSNSRSEMNVSTLELGDSALYLCASRSGLAGYNEQFFGPGTRLTVL.